The T cell receptor beta chain described here comes from a study of T cell responses to AZD1222 COVID-19 vaccine. Whole-study findings and limits: Reports indicate that nearly half of spike-specific TCRs are directed at unmutated variant regions.

The V and J ends lost 2 bases and 4 bases, in that order; junction bases with no gene match: 0. There are 14 residues in the CDR3. Germline CDR1 reads LGHDT; CDR2 reads YNNKEL (reference sequence). For this clone: Its antigen remains unidentified.

Here immunoSEQ multiplex PCR was the method, and the copy in TCRdb shows in-frame clones only, minus some. This table holds about 180,000 clones, just over 85% found once. The rearrangement links TRBV3-1 (or the pseudogene TRBV3-2) to TRBJ2-1; TRBD2 matches 9 bases. The sample was peripheral blood, taken on day 0 of AZD1222 vaccination. The source of this sequence is an adult in good health. CDR3 loop: CASSQLAGYNEQFF. CDR3 sequence (DNA): TGTGCCAGCAGCCAACTAGCGGGGTACAATGAGCAGTTCTTC.